A single sample is the source of the 32 T cell receptor beta chains below, sequenced in a study of blood T cell repertoires in COVID-19. Clones were sequenced by immunoSEQ multiplex PCR, and TCRdb holds only the in-frame ones, with some missing. The top ten clones hold roughly 12% of a sample with approximately 46,000 clones, roughly 85% of them seen once. Sequenced material: peripheral blood. These receptors were collected from a human donor in a cohort sampled during active COVID-19.

The chain has TRBV3-1 (or the pseudogene TRBV3-2) and TRBJ2-3; TRBD2 matches at 13 bases. The V gene end was trimmed by 6 bases and the J gene end by 0 bases; junction bases not matched to a gene: 3. CDR3 length: 16 amino acids. Germline values: CDR1 LGHDT, CDR2 YNNKEL (reference sequence). The CDR3 is CASSRTSGGSTDTQYF. Written as DNA, the CDR3 is TGTGCCAGCAGTCGGACTAGCGGGGGTAGCACAGATACGCAGTATTTT.

The chain joins TRBV24-1 to TRBJ2-5, with TRBD2 identical over 8 bases. The germline CDR1 and CDR2 sequences are KGHDR and SFDVKD. V lost 5 bases and J lost 1; bases outside the gene matches: 8. CDR3 size: 16 residues. CDR3 DNA: TGTGCCACCAGTGTAAGTTCCAGCGGGGGCCAAGAGACCCAGTACTTC. The encoded protein is CATSVSSSGGQETQYF.

This clone was observed once. The CDR3 bases are TGTGCCAGCAGCCAAAAGGGGCCTTACTCCGCCGAGCAGTACTTC. Encoded protein: CASSQKGPYSAEQYF. The chain has TRBV7-2 and TRBJ2-7, with D tentatively TRBD1 (5 bases). Trimming stripped 5 bases from V and 6 bases from J, with 20 bases between. CDR1 is SGHTA and CDR2 is FQGNSA in the germline V gene. This CDR3 spans 15 amino acids. Filled out from reference TRBV7-2 and TRBJ2-7, the complete variable domain reads GAGVSQSPSNKVTEKGKDVELRCDPISGHTALYWYRQSLGQGLEFLIYFQGNSAPDKSGLPSDRFSAERTGGSVSTLTIQRTQQEDSAVYLCASSQKGPYSAEQYFGPGTRLTVT.

This chain links TRBV19 with TRBJ1-2, with D tentatively TRBD1 (6 bases). V lost 5 bases and J 5 bases, leaving 21 bases between the germline ends. CDR3 length: 16 amino acids. Germline loops: CDR1 LNHDA, CDR2 SQIVND (reference sequence). Here the CDR3 DNA reads TGTGCCAGTAGTCCCCGACTCCGGACAGCGTTATATGGCTACACCTTC. Translation gives CASSPRLRTALYGYTF. Drawing the rest from reference TRBV19 and TRBJ1-2, the complete variable domain is DGGITQSPKYLFRKEGQNVTLSCEQNLNHDAMYWYRQDPGQGLRLIYYSQIVNDFQKGDIAEGYSVSREKKESFPLTVTSAQKNPTAFYLCASSPRLRTALYGYTFGSGTRLTVV.

This chain links TRBV30 with TRBJ2-7; TRBD2 matches at 9 bases. Trimming cost V 0 bases and J 3 bases; bases outside gene matches: 3. Germline V gene data show CDR1 as GTSNPN and CDR2 as SVGIG (reference sequence). This CDR3 region has 14 residues. In DNA, the CDR3 is TGTGCCTGGAGTGTAGGTAGCGGGGGCTACGAGCAGTACTTC. It specifies CAWSVGSGGYEQYF.

CDR3: CASSSRQGRTGELFF. The CDR3 coding sequence is TGTGCCAGCAGCTCCAGGCAGGGGCGGACCGGGGAGCTGTTTTTT. The genes are TRBV13 and TRBJ2-2, with D perhaps matching TRBD1 (6 bases). The CDR3 extends over 15 amino acids. CDR1 and CDR2 from the germline V gene are PRHDT and FYEKMQ (reference sequence). Trimming took 4 bases from V and 5 from J, leaving 14 bases between them.

The rearrangement links TRBV5-1 to TRBJ1-1; 10 bases are a match to TRBD1. Trimming took 4 bases from V and 1 from J; bases not matched to a gene: 4. The CDR3 is 15 residues long. The germline V gene has CDR1 SGHRS and CDR2 YFSETQ. The CDR3 DNA follows: TGCGCCAGCAGCATTCGGACAGGGGGGAACACTGAAGCTTTCTTT. It is translated as CASSIRTGGNTEAFF.

This clone appeared a single time. The chain is built from TRBV27 and TRBJ2-2; 8 bases map to TRBD1. J was trimmed by 3 bases and V by 6 bases; bases with no gene match: 9. CDR1 MNHEY and CDR2 SMNVEV come from the germline V gene (reference sequence). This CDR3 has 16 residues. The CDR3 sequence: CASRPPGTGDTGELFF. The CDR3 nucleotides are TGTGCCAGCAGGCCCCCCGGGACAGGAGACACCGGGGAGCTGTTTTTT.

The chain couples TRBV6-2 or TRBV6-3 to TRBJ2-2; a possible D gene is TRBD1 (6 bases). The CDR3 is 14 amino acids. Germline loops: CDR1 MNHEY, CDR2 SVGEGT. Trimming shortened V by 6 bases and J by 4 bases, and 12 bases separated the two germline ends. CDR3 DNA: TGTGCCAGCAGCTCGGACAGCGTCACCGGGGAGCTGTTTTTT. Its translation is CASSSDSVTGELFF.

The V gene is TRBV10-3, the J gene TRBJ1-2; tentatively, D is TRBD1 (5 bases). The CDR3 runs to 17 residues. In germline, CDR1 is ENHRY, CDR2 SYGVKD. The V gene lost 6 bases and the J gene lost 0 bases, with 20 bases spanning the gap. CDR3 loop: CAIREGQGAGANYGYTF. The CDR3 DNA reads TGTGCCATCAGAGAAGGACAAGGAGCTGGGGCTAACTATGGCTACACCTTC.

The V call is TRBV5-5, the J call TRBJ2-1; the match to TRBD2 covers 10 bases. V was pared by 7 bases and J by 9 bases, with 13 bases of the junction left unmatched. CDR3 size: 15 residues. Germline V CDR1 and CDR2: SGHKS, YYEKEE (reference sequence). The CDR3 DNA sequence: TGTGCCAGCGCGCTTGGGACTAGCGAAGGAAGTGAGCAGTTCTTC. This codes for CASALGTSEGSEQFF.

V and J are TRBV27 and TRBJ1-2; no definite D call. Germline V gene lookup returns CDR1 MNHEY and CDR2 SMNVEV (reference sequence). Trimming cost V 1 base and J 4 bases, with 19 bases left between them. This CDR3 has 17 amino acids. This CDR3 is CASSLFSQASRSYGYTF. The CDR3 nucleotides read TGTGCCAGCAGTTTATTCTCGCAGGCTTCACGAAGCTATGGCTACACCTTC.

This clone was picked up a small number of times. This sequence joins TRBV7-3 and TRBJ2-7; 8 nucleotides match TRBD2. V was clipped by 5 bases and J by 2 bases; unmatched bases: 5. This CDR3 has 14 residues. The germline CDR1 and CDR2 sequences are SGHTA and FQGTGA. The CDR3 spells CASSLLAAPYEQYF. DNA of the CDR3: TGTGCCAGCAGCCTACTAGCGGCCCCCTACGAGCAGTACTTC.

CDR3 bases: TGTGCCAGCAGAGGAGATAACCCAACGGGCACTGAAGCTTTCTTT. It yields the protein CASRGDNPTGTEAFF. The chain uses TRBV2 and TRBJ1-1; D uncertain. Trimming stripped 6 bases from V and 4 bases from J, with 18 bases between. Germline V gene data show CDR1 as SNHLY and CDR2 as FYNNEI. CDR3 length: 15 residues.

V and J are TRBV3-1 (or the pseudogene TRBV3-2) and TRBJ1-6; the D gene is possibly TRBD1 (5 bases). There are 15 residues in the CDR3. The germline V gene has CDR1 LGHDT and CDR2 YNNKEL (reference sequence). Deletions cut 1 base from V and 10 bases from J, with 14 bases between. The CDR3 DNA follows: TGTGCCAGCAGCCAAGGTGGGGTGGAGGGGTCACCCCTCCACTTT. Amino acids: CASSQGGVEGSPLHF.

J is TRBJ1-2 and V is TRBV19, with a tentative D call TRBD1 (5 bases). The CDR3 extends over 13 amino acids. V was clipped by 4 bases and J by 11 bases, with 17 bases between them. Germline-derived CDR1 and CDR2 are LNHDA and SQIVND (reference sequence). The CDR3 region has the DNA TGTGCCAGTAGTACCCTAGACAGCCTTGGATACACCTTC. Translation gives CASSTLDSLGYTF.

This CDR3 reads CAWTGVRGYGYTF. DNA of the CDR3: TGTGCCTGGACAGGGGTCCGTGGCTATGGCTACACCTTC. The chain links TRBV30 to TRBJ1-2; D is perhaps TRBD1 (6 bases). The CDR3 extends over 13 amino acids. Germline loops: CDR1 GTSNPN, CDR2 SVGIG (reference sequence). Trimming removed 4 bases from V and 4 bases from J, with 13 bases in between.

J is TRBJ1-2 and V is TRBV9; TRBD1 aligns across 9 bases. The CDR3 is made up of 14 amino acids. J gave up 4 bases and V 3 bases, and 4 bases lay outside the gene matches. Germline V gives CDR1 SGDLS, CDR2 YYNGEE. The CDR3 DNA reads as TGTGCCAGCAGCGCCCTGGGACAGGGCTATGGCTACACCTTC. Its protein product is CASSALGQGYGYTF.

CDR3 bases: TGTGCCAGCAGCTCGACAGTTTTCGACACTGAAGCTTTCTTT. Its translation is CASSSTVFDTEAFF. This sequence joins TRBV14 and TRBJ1-1, with a possible D match to TRBD1 (5 bases). V was pared by 5 bases and J by 3 bases, with 13 bases between. Per germline, CDR1 SGHDN and CDR2 FVKESK. The CDR3 consists of 14 residues.

This chain joins TRBV7-2 and TRBJ1-2; D is undetermined. Germline CDR1 and CDR2: SGHTA and FQGNSA. The CDR3 is 14 amino acids. Trimming left V 7 bases short and J 5 bases short, with 17 bases between. CDR3 nucleotide sequence: TGTGCCAGCACCCCCGGCCCAGGAGGGTATGGCTACACCTTC. Its translation: CASTPGPGGYGYTF.

The chain has TRBV3-1 (or the pseudogene TRBV3-2) and TRBJ1-1; D is undetermined. The CDR3 runs 13 residues. CDR1 is LGHDT, CDR2 YNNKEL, per germline (reference sequence). The V end lost 1 base, the J end lost 0 bases, and 3 bases lay between the germline ends. CDR3 sequence (DNA): TGTGCCAGCAGCCAAGTATTGAACACTGAAGCTTTCTTT. Amino acids: CASSQVLNTEAFF.

In its sample, this clone was seen once. V gene TRBV30 combines with J gene TRBJ2-2; possibly TRBD2 for D (5 bases). This CDR3 spans 16 amino acids. Trimming stripped 0 bases from V and 1 base from J, with 12 bases between. Germline V CDR1 and CDR2: GTSNPN, SVGIG (reference sequence). The CDR3: CAWSVRFGVNTGELFF. The DNA of the CDR3 is TGTGCCTGGAGTGTACGGTTCGGGGTGAACACCGGGGAGCTGTTTTTT.

This chain joins TRBV4-1 and TRBJ1-2; weak D call: TRBD1 (5 bases). CDR3 size: 14 residues. V lost 0 bases to trimming and J lost 4 bases, with 9 bases between them. Per the germline V gene, CDR1 is MGHRA and CDR2 is YSYEKL. CDR3 sequence: CASSQDRGIYGYTF. Here the CDR3 DNA reads TGCGCCAGCAGCCAAGATCGGGGGATCTATGGCTACACCTTC.

The genes are TRBV18 and TRBJ1-4, with D possibly TRBD1 on 6 matching bases. The V end lost 3 bases, the J end lost 8 bases, and 19 bases lay between the germline ends. CDR3 length: 16 amino acids. Germline-derived CDR1 and CDR2 are KGHSH and LQKENI. CDR3 bases: TGTGCCAGCTCACCCCCACTTCCAGGGGAGGGGGAAAAACTGTTTTTT. Its translation is CASSPPLPGEGEKLFF.

This chain connects TRBV2 to TRBJ2-7, with 8 bases that match TRBD1. J lost 2 bases, V lost 6 bases, and 6 bases had no gene match. This CDR3 is built from 14 residues. CDR1 SNHLY and CDR2 FYNNEI come from the germline V gene. The CDR3 region has the DNA TGTGCCAGCAGCCCGGGACAGGAAGCCTACGAGCAGTACTTC. It is translated as CASSPGQEAYEQYF.

The sample holds a few counts of this clone. This chain links TRBV10-3 with TRBJ1-1; 8 bases map to TRBD1. Germline CDR1 ENHRY, CDR2 SYGVKD. This CDR3 is 14 amino acids long. V gave up 5 bases and J gave up 7 bases; unmatched junction bases: 9. The CDR3 sequence: CAISSARGQDEAFF. The CDR3 nucleotides read TGTGCCATCAGTTCGGCCAGGGGGCAAGATGAAGCTTTCTTT.

The chain couples TRBV7-6 to TRBJ1-1; 8 nucleotides match TRBD1. The CDR3 totals 17 residues. Unmatched junction bases numbered 10, after V lost 1 base and J lost 3 bases. Germline V gives CDR1 SGHVS, CDR2 FNYEAQ. The CDR3 coding sequence is TGTGCCAGCAGCTTAGGTGGACAGGGAGGGGGTCACACTGAAGCTTTCTTT. Its translation is CASSLGGQGGGHTEAFF.

This chain uses TRBV4-1 with TRBJ2-7; D is possibly TRBD1 (6 bases). The germline CDR1 and CDR2 sequences are MGHRA and YSYEKL. This CDR3 spans 12 amino acids. V was shortened by 6 bases and J by 5 bases, with 11 bases between the two germline ends. The CDR3 coding sequence is TGCGCCAGCAGGTCCCAGGGGAACGAGCAGTACTTC. It yields the protein CASRSQGNEQYF.

V gene TRBV1 combines with J gene TRBJ2-3; the tabulated D call, TRBD2, remains unverified against the DNA. TRBV1 is a documented pseudogene. This CDR3 has 15 residues. The CDR3 loop is CTSSQGSSFPDTQYF. Here the CDR3 DNA reads TGCACCAGCAGCCAAGGATCTAGTTTCCCAGATACGCAGTATTTT.

This clone appeared once. V is TRBV19 and J is TRBJ1-5, with TRBD1 as a possible D gene (6 bases). Trimming took 5 bases from V and 1 from J, leaving 27 bases between them. The CDR3 covers 20 residues. Per germline, CDR1 LNHDA and CDR2 SQIVND (reference sequence). CDR3 region: CASSHKTAGAGTRSNQPQHF. The CDR3 bases are TGTGCCAGTAGTCATAAGACGGCAGGGGCCGGCACCCGCAGCAATCAGCCCCAGCATTTT.

V is TRBV5-4 and J is TRBJ2-2, with 9 bases that match TRBD1. The length of the CDR3 is 16 residues. Germline trimming cut 5 bases from V and 4 bases from J; bases unmatched to any gene: 9. Germline values: CDR1 SGHNT, CDR2 YYREEE (reference sequence). In DNA, the CDR3 is TGTGCCAGCAGACGTAGGACAGGGGAGGGCACCGGGGAGCTGTTTTTT. This codes for CASRRRTGEGTGELFF.

The rearrangement uses TRBV10-3 and TRBJ1-1; D not resolved. The V end was cut by 6 bases, the J end by 1 base, with 12 bases between. Germline V CDR1 and CDR2: ENHRY, SYGVKD. CDR3 length equals 14 residues. The CDR3: CAIRTATGNTEAFF. The CDR3 nucleotides read TGTGCCATCAGGACCGCGACGGGGAACACTGAAGCTTTCTTT.